The clone carrying this T cell receptor (beta chain) was recorded a few times. The target antigen is unknown. This entry comes from a study of T cell responses to AZD1222 COVID-19 vaccine. Germline V gene lookup returns CDR1 SGHRS and CDR2 YFSETQ. With 0 bases removed from V and 1 base from J, the gap between germline ends came to 10 bases. The CDR3 has 15 residues. Study-level findings and limits: Nearly half of spike-specific TCRs reportedly target variant regions that are unmutated in the B.1.351 and B.1.1.7 variants. Among those given AZD1222, only five or six were seropositive at baseline. Clonal diversity was possibly underestimated; the donors were predominantly white British and more often female. Regions 160-218 and 743-854 held dominance among vaccine-associated CD4 TCRs, which spanned spike.

Sequencing used immunoSEQ multiplex PCR; TCRdb keeps in-frame clones, though not all of them. This sample has fewer than 200,000 clones, with roughly nine tenths found just once. Here the sequenced sample was peripheral blood, taken on day 0 of AZD1222 vaccination. This clonotype was sampled from an adult in good health. The chain employs TRBV5-1 and TRBJ1-1; D remains ambiguous. The CDR3: CASSLGAATNTEAFF. CDR3 DNA sequence: TGCGCCAGCAGCTTGGGAGCGGCGACGAACACTGAAGCTTTCTTT. Using reference TRBV5-1 and TRBJ1-1 for the parts outside the CDR3, the full variable domain is KAGVTQTPRYLIKTRGQQVTLSCSPISGHRSVSWYQQTPGQGLQFLFEYFSETQRNKGNFPGRFSGRQFSNSRSEMNVSTLELGDSALYLCASSLGAATNTEAFFGQGTRLTVV.